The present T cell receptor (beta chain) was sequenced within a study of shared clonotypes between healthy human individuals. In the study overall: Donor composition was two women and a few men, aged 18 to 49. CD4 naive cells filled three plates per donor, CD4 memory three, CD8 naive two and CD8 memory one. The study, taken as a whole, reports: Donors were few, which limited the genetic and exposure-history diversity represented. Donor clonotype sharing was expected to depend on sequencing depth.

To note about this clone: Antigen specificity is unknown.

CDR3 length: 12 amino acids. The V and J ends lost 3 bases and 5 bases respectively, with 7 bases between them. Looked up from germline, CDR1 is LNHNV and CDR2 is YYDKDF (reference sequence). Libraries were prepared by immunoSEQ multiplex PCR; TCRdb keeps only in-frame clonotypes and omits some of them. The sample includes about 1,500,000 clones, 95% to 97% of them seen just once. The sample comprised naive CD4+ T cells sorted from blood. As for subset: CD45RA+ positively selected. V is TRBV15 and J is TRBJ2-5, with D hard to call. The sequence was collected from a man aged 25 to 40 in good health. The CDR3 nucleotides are TGTGCCACCAGCAGCGTGATGGAGACCCAGTACTTC. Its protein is CATSSVMETQYF.